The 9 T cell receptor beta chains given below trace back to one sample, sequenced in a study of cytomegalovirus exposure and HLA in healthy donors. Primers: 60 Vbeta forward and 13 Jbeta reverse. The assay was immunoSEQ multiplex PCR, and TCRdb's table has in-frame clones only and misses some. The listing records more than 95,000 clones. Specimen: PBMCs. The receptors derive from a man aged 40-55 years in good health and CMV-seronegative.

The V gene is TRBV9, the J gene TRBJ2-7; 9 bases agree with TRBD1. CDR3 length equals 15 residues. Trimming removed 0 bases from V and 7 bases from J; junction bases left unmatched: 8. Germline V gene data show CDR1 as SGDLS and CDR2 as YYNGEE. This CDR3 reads CASSVGGTGSGEQYF. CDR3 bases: TGTGCCAGCAGCGTAGGTGGGACAGGGTCTGGAGAGCAGTACTTC. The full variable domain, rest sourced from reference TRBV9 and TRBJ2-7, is DSGVTQTPKHLITATGQRVTLRCSPRSGDLSVYWYQQSLDQGLQFLIQYYNGEERAKGNILERFSAQQFPDLHSELNLSSLELGDSALYFCASSVGGTGSGEQYFGPGTRLTVT.

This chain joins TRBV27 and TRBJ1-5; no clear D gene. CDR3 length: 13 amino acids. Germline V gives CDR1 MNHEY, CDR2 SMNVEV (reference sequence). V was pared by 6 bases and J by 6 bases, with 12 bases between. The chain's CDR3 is CASSLRVFQPQHF. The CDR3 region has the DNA TGTGCCAGCAGCCTGAGGGTTTTTCAGCCCCAGCATTTT.

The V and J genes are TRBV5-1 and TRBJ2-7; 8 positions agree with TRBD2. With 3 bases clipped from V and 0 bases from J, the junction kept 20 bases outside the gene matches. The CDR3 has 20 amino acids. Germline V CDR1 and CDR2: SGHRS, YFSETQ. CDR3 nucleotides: TGCGCCAGCAGCTCGCGGACTAGCAGGGGTGAAAATCCCCTCTCCTACGAGCAGTACTTC. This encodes CASSSRTSRGENPLSYEQYF.

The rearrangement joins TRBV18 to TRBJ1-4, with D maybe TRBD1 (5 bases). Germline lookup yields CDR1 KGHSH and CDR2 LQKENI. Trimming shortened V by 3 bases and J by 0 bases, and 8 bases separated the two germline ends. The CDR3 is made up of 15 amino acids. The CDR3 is CASSPREATNEKLFF. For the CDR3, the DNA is TGTGCCAGCTCACCCAGGGAAGCAACTAATGAAAAACTGTTTTTT.

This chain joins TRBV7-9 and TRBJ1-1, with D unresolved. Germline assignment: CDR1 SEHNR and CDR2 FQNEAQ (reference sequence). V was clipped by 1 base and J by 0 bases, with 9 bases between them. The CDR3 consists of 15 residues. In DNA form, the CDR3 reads TGTGCCAGCAGCTTAGTACGTCAGGTGAACACTGAAGCTTTCTTT. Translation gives CASSLVRQVNTEAFF.

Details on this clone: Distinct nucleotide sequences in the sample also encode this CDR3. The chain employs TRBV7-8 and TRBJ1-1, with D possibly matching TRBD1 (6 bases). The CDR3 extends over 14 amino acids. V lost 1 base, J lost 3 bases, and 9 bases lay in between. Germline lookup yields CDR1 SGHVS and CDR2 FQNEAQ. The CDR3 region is CASSLEQGYTEAFF. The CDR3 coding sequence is TGTGCCAGCAGCTTAGAACAGGGTTACACTGAAGCTTTCTTT. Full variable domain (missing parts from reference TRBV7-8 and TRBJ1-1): GAGVSQSPRYKVAKRGQDVALRCDPISGHVSLFWYQQALGQGPEFLTYFQNEAQLDKSGLPSDRFFAERPEGSVSTLKIQRTQQEDSAVYLCASSLEQGYTEAFFGQGTRLTVV.

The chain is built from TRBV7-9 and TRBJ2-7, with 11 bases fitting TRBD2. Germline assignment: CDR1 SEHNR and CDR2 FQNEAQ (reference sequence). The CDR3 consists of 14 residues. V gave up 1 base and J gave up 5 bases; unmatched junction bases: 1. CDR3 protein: CASSLVGLADEQYF. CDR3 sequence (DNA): TGTGCCAGCAGCTTAGTGGGACTAGCGGACGAGCAGTACTTC.

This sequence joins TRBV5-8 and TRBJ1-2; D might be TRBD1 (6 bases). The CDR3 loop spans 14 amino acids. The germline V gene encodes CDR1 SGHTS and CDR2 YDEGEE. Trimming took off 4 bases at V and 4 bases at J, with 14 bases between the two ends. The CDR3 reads CASSRGGASYGYTF. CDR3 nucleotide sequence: TGTGCCAGCAGCCGCGGGGGCGCGTCCTATGGCTACACCTTC.

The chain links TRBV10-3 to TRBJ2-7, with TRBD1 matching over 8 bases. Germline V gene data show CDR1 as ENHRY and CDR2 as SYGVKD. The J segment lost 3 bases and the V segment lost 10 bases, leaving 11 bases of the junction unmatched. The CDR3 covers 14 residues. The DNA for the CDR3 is TGTGCCACCACCAGGGGGCAGGGGGACTACGAGCAGTACTTC. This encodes CATTRGQGDYEQYF.